This section outlines one TCR beta chain sequence together with its context. Its cognate antigen is unknown. This CDR3 contains 14 residues. Trimming took 3 bases from V and 3 from J, leaving 9 bases between them. Prepared libraries of TCR beta cDNA carried unique molecular identifiers. TCRdb re-derived calls from the PCR reads in MiXCR, one entry per CDR3 protein. The sample has 750,000 to 950,000 distinct CDR3 sequences, about 43% seen once. The data stem from a study of post-analysis software for immune sequencing data. The wider study: As for disease course, relapsing-remitting, secondary progressive and progressive-relapsing multiple sclerosis were all included.

Study-level points and caveats: Compared with controls, patients had more of about five TRBV segments, including TRBV5-6, TRBV5-1 and TRBV20-1.

This receptor was taken from a girl aged 5-17 years with multiple sclerosis. The material sequenced was blood. The V gene is TRBV12-3 or TRBV12-4, the J gene TRBJ1-5; a weak D match, TRBD1 (6 bases). The CDR3 bases are TGTGCCAGCAGTTTTTGGACAGTCAATCAGCCCCAGCATTTT. It is translated as CASSFWTVNQPQHF.